Below, one TCR beta chain is given with its context. Antigen specificity is unknown. One end of the junction does not line up with germline, which may come from a read error. PCR involved 60 Vbeta and 13 Jbeta primers. The data were produced by immunoSEQ multiplex PCR, yet TCRdb's version contains in-frame clones alone and is incomplete. The sample yields about 160,000 clones, 70% to 75% seen once. Germline assignment: CDR1 MNHEY and CDR2 SVGAGI. This CDR3 is 15 amino acids long. The source of the sample is a study of cytomegalovirus exposure and HLA in healthy donors. Findings of the study overall: With later analysis, a missense DCLRE1C variant became linked to TCR beta V- and J-gene trimming.

Sequencing was performed on PBMCs. The chain links TRBV6-5 to TRBJ2-1; 7 nucleotides match TRBD2. The clonotype was recovered from a man younger than 30 in good health and CMV-seropositive. DNA of the CDR3: TGTGCCAGCAGCTACTTTGGCGGGGGATACAATGAGCAGTTCTTC. Its protein product is CASSYFGGGYNEQFF.